Described below is a single T cell receptor beta chain sequence and its context. A much larger clone differs by one base, so this may be a read error. TCR beta CDR3 sequences were amplified from RNA transcripts. A set of HTBI primers served as the primers for a first-round RT-PCR of the TCR CDR3. One entry per CDR3 protein results from TCRdb running MiXCR on the multiplex PCR reads. Of under 350,000 distinct CDR3 sequences listed, 15% to 20% were seen once; the top ten hold under 55%. The data were obtained in a study of T cells in Graves' hyperthyroidism and ophthalmopathy. Uncontrolled infection, other autoimmune disease, pregnancy or lactation led to exclusion. This CDR3 comprises 16 residues. V was cut by 3 bases and J by 8 bases, with 20 bases left in between. Germline CDR1 KGHSH, CDR2 LQKENI.

The receptor was isolated from a woman aged 45-60 years with Graves' hyperthyroidism. Specimen: blood. The genes are TRBV18 and TRBJ2-1; D is perhaps TRBD1 (5 bases). CDR3 coding DNA: TGTGCCAGCTCACCCCCTATAGGGGTCATATACGATGAGCAGTTCTTC. This translates into CASSPPIGVIYDEQFF.